This is a list of T cell receptor beta chains from one sample in a study of Graves' ophthalmopathy and Graves' hyperthyroidism. TCRdb processed the multiplex PCR reads anew with MiXCR; each CDR3 protein has one entry. The sample lists fewer than 650,000 distinct CDR3 sequences; over 20% were seen once. The sample taken for sequencing was peripheral blood. These receptors all stem from a woman aged 18-29 years with stable Graves' hyperthyroidism. Some clones in this sample may be carry-over from other donors' samples. Both conserved end residues are trimmed from each CDR3. Fields, in order: V gene, CDR3 length, CDR3 protein.

TRBV28,13,ASRAGGGGNQPQH
TRBV6-2/TRBV6-3,13,ASSDGTGALYGYT
TRBV2,14,ASSEQGARTGNTIY
TRBV18,14,ASSPGDYLTKETQY
TRBV12-3/TRBV12-4,10,ASSSRRSEAF
TRBV24-1,15,ATSDTTGTGLDQPQH
TRBV7-9,11,ASSWTGDGEQY
TRBV11-2,13,ASSDRLAVNSPLH
TRBV5-1,15,ASSFTGPRWGDTEAF
TRBV29-1,11,SVGGTANSPLH
TRBV28,13,ASSPTGQVKNIQY
TRBV28,13,ASSPRQGWSYGYT
TRBV3-1,12,ASSQDRVHSAQH
TRBV12-3/TRBV12-4,13,ASSLRSGPHTEAF
TRBV20-1,10,SASRGLQPQH
TRBV15,15,ATSRGAASGGEETQY
TRBV28,12,ASSFDRGAYEQY
TRBV12-3/TRBV12-4,13,ASSWEQIMNTEAF
TRBV25-1,14,ASSEFITGVGTEAF
TRBV12-3/TRBV12-4,14,ASRAGVAGAQETQY
TRBV12-3/TRBV12-4,12,ASSLKGASGELF
TRBV28,11,ASSLDFRQPQH
TRBV6-1,11,ATVPGQGREQY
TRBV7-2,14,ASSLAWGLAYNEQF
TRBV12-3/TRBV12-4,11,ATTSTENTEAF
TRBV20-1,8,SASPYEQY
TRBV30,11,AWSRSANTEAF
TRBV28,14,ASSLFEGDGNQPQH
TRBV2,16,ASSAGPSDRGPRFEQY
TRBV6-5,12,ASIPTGGIGAQY
TRBV4-2,12,ASSQEGLNNEQF
TRBV7-9,11,ASSLEEREGYT
TRBV20-1,11,SARDVVNYGYT
TRBV6-1,11,ASSEWAGVEAF
TRBV27,12,ASKKRLTGETQY
TRBV6-5,12,ASSYSENTGELF
TRBV30,15,AWSVAGRARYNSPLH
TRBV7-6,13,ASSPAGPMNTEAF
TRBV11-2,13,ASSPVGGSTDTQY
TRBV7-3,14,ASSQYSGANTGELF
TRBV11-2,12,ASSSLMIQETQY
TRBV6-1,10,VRVARGETQY
TRBV5-1,10,ASSWPQETQY
TRBV30,17,AWKIGSPERKTNTGELF
TRBV11-2,10,ASSLETDGYT
TRBV24-1,15,ATSDLGTPTNTGELF
TRBV3-1,12,ASSRGQGTTEAF
TRBV20-1,12,SAPDQQAGETQY
TRBV27,11,ASPGTSAYEQY
TRBV11-2,13,ASSPRRTVNTEAF
TRBV12-3/TRBV12-4,12,ANNRRSSGNTIY
TRBV29-1,11,SVGSLANQPQH
TRBV20-1,11,SARRVIGNTIY
TRBV12-3/TRBV12-4,11,ASSLGVGKTQY